These 20 T cell receptor beta chains originate from one sample sequenced in a study of control samples from healthy donors and cancer patients. Produced via immunoSEQ multiplex PCR; TCRdb's table is partial and in-frame only. The sample lists some 95,000 clones; 80% to 95% were seen once. Sequences were obtained from blood. All receptors derive from a human donor in good health. The donor label of this sample is uncertain.

The rearrangement uses TRBV5-8 and TRBJ2-7, with 10 bases matching TRBD2. CDR1 SGHTS and CDR2 YDEGEE come from the germline V gene. V gave up 5 bases and J gave up 3 bases; unmatched junction bases: 5. The CDR3 extends over 14 amino acids. The CDR3 region is CASRTSGGGYEQYF. CDR3 DNA sequence: TGTGCCAGCAGGACCAGCGGGGGGGGCTACGAGCAGTACTTC. Full variable domain (outside the CDR3, taken from reference TRBV5-8 and TRBJ2-7): EAGVTQSPTHLIKTRGQQATLRCSPISGHTSVYWYQQALGLGLQFLLWYDEGEERNRGNFPPRFSGRQFPNYSSELNVNALELEDSALYLCASRTSGGGYEQYFGPGTRLTVT.

V is TRBV27 and J is TRBJ2-2, with TRBD1 identical over 7 bases. There are 15 residues in the CDR3. Germline assignment: CDR1 MNHEY and CDR2 SMNVEV (reference sequence). Trimming at V came to 7 bases and at J to 0 bases, leaving 5 bases not matched to a gene. CDR3 nucleotides: TGTGCCAGCACCAGGGACAGCGCGAACACCGGGGAGCTGTTTTTT. It encodes CASTRDSANTGELFF.

The CDR3 DNA is TGTGCCAGCAGCTTGACAGGGAACAAAAACATTCAGTACTTC. This encodes CASSLTGNKNIQYF. The chain combines TRBV6-5 with TRBJ2-4, with 7 bases aligning to TRBD1. The V gene's germline CDR1 is MNHEY and CDR2 SVGAGI. The CDR3 has 14 amino acids. With 6 bases clipped from V and 3 bases from J, the junction kept 5 bases outside the gene matches.

The chain is built from TRBV19 and TRBJ2-7; TRBD1 aligns across 7 bases. J was trimmed by 6 bases and V by 1 base; bases with no gene match: 9. The CDR3 runs 15 residues. Germline values: CDR1 LNHDA, CDR2 SQIVND (reference sequence). This CDR3 reads CASSIGDRDISEQYF. In nucleotides, the CDR3 is TGTGCCAGTAGTATAGGTGACAGGGATATTAGCGAGCAGTACTTC.

The chain employs TRBV6-2 or TRBV6-3 and TRBJ1-2; possibly TRBD1 for D (6 bases). The V end was cut by 6 bases, the J end by 1 base, with 21 bases between. This CDR3 has 17 amino acids. CDR1 and CDR2 (germline): MNHEY, SVGEGT. CDR3 sequence (DNA): TGTGCCAGCAGCCCTCCGATCCACCCACAGGGTAACTATGGCTACACCTTC. It codes for CASSPPIHPQGNYGYTF.

This clone was counted between two and nine times. The gene calls are TRBV5-8 and TRBJ2-5; TRBD1 aligns across 8 bases. Unmatched junction bases numbered 6, after V lost 4 bases and J lost 4 bases. Germline CDR1 reads SGHTS; CDR2 reads YDEGEE. This CDR3 has 14 residues. The CDR3 DNA sequence: TGTGCCAGCAGCCGAGGACAGGGAGGAGAGACCCAGTACTTC. The encoded protein is CASSRGQGGETQYF.

V and J are TRBV27 and TRBJ2-1; 11 bases map to TRBD1. J lost 8 bases, V lost 5 bases, and 8 bases had no gene match. The V gene's germline CDR1 is MNHEY and CDR2 SMNVEV (reference sequence). The CDR3 consists of 15 residues. The CDR3 region is CASSRDRGFIDEQFF. CDR3 DNA sequence: TGTGCCAGCAGTAGGGACAGGGGGTTTATCGATGAGCAGTTCTTC.

The chain employs TRBV18 and TRBJ1-4; D gene ambiguous. V gave up 3 bases and J gave up 2 bases, with 7 bases separating them. The CDR3 runs 14 residues. Per germline, CDR1 KGHSH and CDR2 LQKENI. CDR3: CASSPASTNEKLFF. CDR3 bases: TGTGCCAGCTCACCGGCAAGTACTAATGAAAAACTGTTTTTT.

The chain couples TRBV6-2 or TRBV6-3 to TRBJ1-5; a possible D gene is TRBD1 (5 bases). The CDR3 loop spans 17 amino acids. The V gene's germline CDR1 is MNHEY and CDR2 SVGEGT. Trimming stripped 4 bases from V and 2 bases from J, with 18 bases between. Written as DNA, the CDR3 is TGTGCCAGCAGTTTATATATGGGGGGAGTGGGCAATCAGCCCCAGCATTTT. This translates into CASSLYMGGVGNQPQHF.

The chain employs TRBV23-1 and TRBJ1-5; TRBD1 agrees at 7 bases. TRBV23-1 is recorded as an ORF, its role being uncertain. This CDR3 is 16 amino acids long. Unmatched junction bases numbered 13, after V lost 6 bases and J lost 5 bases. CDR3 in amino acids: CASSLSRGERDQPQHF. CDR3 DNA: TGCGCCAGCAGCCTATCCAGGGGGGAGAGGGATCAGCCCCAGCATTTT.

This chain joins TRBV21-1 and TRBJ1-4. TRBV21-1 is a pseudogene segment. This CDR3 region has 15 residues. CDR3 region: CASSLGGGVNEKLFF. The DNA of the CDR3 is TGTGCCAGCAGCCTAGGGGGGGGAGTTAATGAAAAACTGTTTTTT.

V is TRBV10-2 and J is TRBJ1-5, with TRBD1 as a possible D gene (5 bases). CDR1 and CDR2 from the germline V gene are WSHSY and SAAADI. V was trimmed by 6 bases and J by 1 base, leaving 7 bases between them. The CDR3 is 13 residues long. CDR3 nucleotides: TGCGCCAGCAGCAGACAGAGCAATCAGCCCCAGCATTTT. Protein sequence: CASSRQSNQPQHF.

The chain carries TRBV27 and TRBJ2-1; D gene unclear. This CDR3 is 15 amino acids long. Trimming left V 6 bases short and J 0 bases short, with 12 bases between. CDR1 is MNHEY and CDR2 is SMNVEV in the germline V gene (reference sequence). CDR3 DNA: TGTGCCAGCAGGGCAGGTTTGAGCTCCTACAATGAGCAGTTCTTC. Translation gives CASRAGLSSYNEQFF.

V gene TRBV2 combines with J gene TRBJ1-5; maybe TRBD1 (6 bases). Germline V gene sequence: CDR1 SNHLY, CDR2 FYNNEI. The CDR3 contains 13 residues. Trimming pared 4 bases from V and 6 bases from J, leaving 10 bases between. The CDR3 DNA is TGTGCCAGCAGTGTACAGGGACCTCAGCCCCAGCATTTT. Amino acids: CASSVQGPQPQHF.

The CDR3 is CASSSQGPVWETQYF. For the CDR3, the DNA is TGCGCCAGCAGCTCCCAAGGGCCAGTCTGGGAGACCCAGTACTTC. The chain recombines TRBV5-1 with TRBJ2-5; D unclear. Germline V gene data show CDR1 as SGHRS and CDR2 as YFSETQ. CDR3 size: 15 residues. V gave up 3 bases and J gave up 5 bases, with 17 bases separating them.

The gene calls are TRBV28 and TRBJ1-5; no reliable D call. Germline V gene sequence: CDR1 MDHEN, CDR2 SYDVKM. The CDR3 contains 15 residues. V was cut by 6 bases and J by 4 bases, with 16 bases left in between. CDR3 DNA: TGTGCCAGCAGCATGGCGGGTCCGCCTAATCAGCCCCAGCATTTT. Protein: CASSMAGPPNQPQHF.

V is TRBV2 and J is TRBJ1-5; TRBD1 might be the D (5 bases). V was trimmed by 8 bases and J by 4 bases, leaving 12 bases between them. The CDR3 sequence is 13 residues long. The V gene's germline CDR1 is SNHLY and CDR2 FYNNEI. The chain's CDR3 is CASGDELNQPQHF. The CDR3 nucleotides are TGTGCCAGCGGGGACGAGTTGAATCAGCCCCAGCATTTT.

V is TRBV2 and J is TRBJ1-2; 7 bases match TRBD1. Germline lookup yields CDR1 SNHLY and CDR2 FYNNEI. The CDR3 loop spans 14 amino acids. Unmatched junction bases numbered 4, after V lost 3 bases and J lost 3 bases. This CDR3 reads CASSDSGGDYGYTF. CDR3 DNA: TGTGCCAGCAGTGATTCAGGGGGGGACTATGGCTACACCTTC.

The V call is TRBV6-5, the J call TRBJ1-2; D not resolved. The CDR3 is 15 residues long. CDR1 MNHEY and CDR2 SVGAGI come from the germline V gene. V was pared by 2 bases and J by 3 bases, with 13 bases between. Here the CDR3 reads CASSYRVSRDYGYTF. The CDR3 coding sequence is TGTGCCAGCAGTTACCGAGTATCTAGGGACTATGGCTACACCTTC.

The gene calls are TRBV19 and TRBJ1-1; no firm D call. In germline, CDR1 is LNHDA, CDR2 SQIVND (reference sequence). V lost 8 bases to trimming and J lost 1 base, with 5 bases between them. The CDR3 runs 11 residues. The CDR3 protein is CASFRNTEAFF. The DNA for the CDR3 is TGTGCCAGTTTTCGGAACACTGAAGCTTTCTTT.